This TCR beta chain was recorded in a study of cytomegalovirus exposure and HLA in healthy donors. Regarding the study as a whole: Beyond CMV serostatus, there was no information to go on about immune exposure.

Amplification used 60 Vbeta primers and 13 Jbeta primers. The protocol was immunoSEQ multiplex PCR, while the TCRdb copy is restricted to in-frame clones and leaves out a portion. The sample yields about 110,000 clones, around 83% seen once. This clone has just one count. What it binds is unknown. The ends lost 0 bases at V and 0 bases at J; junction bases unmatched: 2. The CDR3 is 15 residues long. Germline V gene sequence: CDR1 SGHRS, CDR2 YFSETQ. The rearrangement joins TRBV5-1 to TRBJ2-7; 8 bases are a match to TRBD2. Sequencing input: PBMCs. The sequence was collected from a woman aged 60-75 years in good health and CMV-seropositive. This chain's CDR3 is CASSLVAGGSYEQYF. CDR3 sequence (DNA): TGCGCCAGCAGCTTGGTTGCGGGGGGCTCCTACGAGCAGTACTTC.